The rows below give T cell receptor beta chains drawn from one sample of a study of T cells after yellow fever vaccination. TCRdb used MiXCR to reprocess the 5' RACE reads, holding one entry per CDR3 protein. This repertoire shows about 150,000 distinct CDR3 sequences, about 6% found once; its top ten account for 2.9%. The starting material was CD4+ T cells sorted from PBMCs, obtained on the day of the first yellow fever vaccination. The receptors here all came from a man aged 18-30 years who received the YFV17D yellow fever vaccine. The CDR3 runs from the conserved cysteine through the conserved F or W. The D gene is left open where the match is weak. Some rows have no size entry. The others give once, few or many, or a class for an expanded clone.

TRBV7-2	.	.	TRBJ2-1	CASSLGLLPNEQFF	TGTGCCAGCAGCTTGGGACTTCTCCCGAATGAGCAGTTCTTC
TRBV18	many	TRBD1	TRBJ1-2	CASSPSGQGVYGYTF	TGTGCCAGCTCACCATCGGGACAGGGGGTCTATGGCTACACCTTC
TRBV7-2	few	.	TRBJ2-5	CASSRWGRQETQYF	TGTGCCAGCAGCCGCTGGGGCAGACAAGAGACCCAGTACTTC
TRBV20-1	many	.	TRBJ2-4	CSALAGGRNIQYF	TGCAGTGCCCTGGCCGGGGGCCGGAACATTCAGTACTTC
TRBV7-3	many	.	TRBJ2-1	CASSPSRENNEQFF	TGTGCCAGCAGCCCAAGCCGCGAGAACAATGAGCAGTTCTTC
TRBV5-1	.	TRBD2	TRBJ2-1	CASSLGSTGGYNEQFF	TGCGCCAGCAGCTTGGGCTCAACGGGGGGTTACAATGAGCAGTTCTTC
TRBV21-1	many	.	TRBJ2-1	CASSKGRLAGESSYNEQFF	TGTGCCAGCAGCAAAGGGAGACTAGCGGGGGAGAGCTCCTACAATGAGCAGTTCTTC
TRBV6-1	many	TRBD1	TRBJ1-1	CATRTGVYTEAFF	TGTGCCACCCGGACAGGGGTGTACACTGAAGCTTTCTTT
TRBV4-1	many	.	TRBJ2-3	CASSQTPGTKSTDTQYF	TGCGCCAGCAGCCAAACCCCCGGGACAAAAAGCACAGATACGCAGTATTTT
TRBV4-3	.	.	TRBJ1-1	CASSHGGFTEAFF	TGCGCCAGCAGCCACGGGGGGTTCACTGAAGCTTTCTTT
TRBV4-1	many	TRBD2	TRBJ2-2	CASSRRERGTIGELFF	TGCGCCAGCAGCCGAAGGGAGCGGGGGACTATCGGGGAGCTGTTTTTT
TRBV11-2	many	.	TRBJ2-1	CASSLDFEQFF	TGTGCCAGCAGCTTAGACTTTGAGCAGTTCTTC
TRBV7-3	many	.	TRBJ1-1	CASSPQGVDTEAFF	TGTGCCAGCAGCCCGCAGGGCGTAGACACTGAAGCTTTCTTT
TRBV5-1	many	.	TRBJ2-4	CASSLVFRGLAKNIQYF	TGCGCCAGCAGCTTGGTGTTTCGGGGACTAGCCAAAAACATTCAGTACTTC
TRBV12-3/TRBV12-4	few	TRBD1	TRBJ1-1	CASTRGGTGAMNTEAFF	TGTGCCAGCACCCGAGGGGGGACAGGGGCGATGAACACTGAAGCTTTCTTT
TRBV7-2	few	.	TRBJ2-7	CASSYRAAGTSYEQYF	TGTGCCAGCAGTTATAGGGCGGCCGGGACATCCTACGAGCAGTACTTC
TRBV11-2	.	TRBD2	TRBJ2-3	CASSLVIEAGGMTDTQYF	TGTGCCAGCAGCTTAGTAATAGAAGCGGGGGGTATGACAGATACGCAGTATTTT
TRBV2	.	.	TRBJ2-5	CAGGRGGPQETQYF	TGTGCCGGAGGAAGGGGGGGCCCTCAAGAGACCCAGTACTTC
TRBV7-2	.	.	TRBJ2-6	CASSLRGRATGANVLTF	TGTGCCAGCAGCTTACGGGGCAGGGCTACTGGGGCCAACGTCCTGACTTTC
TRBV12-5	many	TRBD1	TRBJ2-5	CASGFKRGQIGETQYF	TGTGCTAGTGGTTTTAAAAGGGGACAGATCGGGGAGACCCAGTACTTC
TRBV28	.	.	TRBJ2-2	CASSLRRDSGGNTGELFF	TGTGCCAGCAGTTTAAGGCGGGACTCCGGAGGGAACACCGGGGAGCTGTTTTTT
TRBV28	many	.	TRBJ1-2	CASSLLGRAHGYTF	TGTGCCAGCAGTTTATTAGGCAGGGCCCATGGCTACACCTTC
TRBV7-3	.	.	TRBJ1-1	CASSPPGNSEAFF	TGTGCCAGCAGCCCCCCAGGAAACTCTGAAGCTTTCTTT
TRBV29-1	many	TRBD1	TRBJ2-5	CSGLAPRQGVSETQYF	TGCAGCGGTTTAGCCCCGAGACAGGGTGTTTCGGAGACCCAGTACTTC
TRBV7-9	few	.	TRBJ1-6	CASSHDVANSPLHF	TGTGCCAGCAGCCACGACGTGGCGAATTCACCCCTCCACTTT
TRBV29-1	.	TRBD1	TRBJ2-1	CSVRDSRTNEQFF	TGCAGCGTCCGGGACAGCAGAACAAATGAGCAGTTCTTC
TRBV12-3/TRBV12-4	many	.	TRBJ2-4	CASSLKGGNIQYF	TGTGCCAGCAGTTTAAAGGGTGGGAACATTCAGTACTTC
TRBV12-3/TRBV12-4	many	.	TRBJ2-1	CASSFRSLVNEQFF	TGTGCCAGCAGTTTCAGGAGCCTTGTCAATGAGCAGTTCTTC
TRBV6-5	many	.	TRBJ1-1	CASSYRGPPSGEAFF	TGTGCCAGCAGTTACCGGGGGCCGCCTTCAGGTGAAGCTTTCTTT
TRBV12-5	.	.	TRBJ2-1	CASGLVLWGGPRSNEQFF	TGTGCTAGTGGTTTGGTACTGTGGGGGGGCCCCAGATCCAATGAGCAGTTCTTC
TRBV29-1	many	.	TRBJ1-1	CSVEVNQNTEAFF	TGCAGCGTTGAGGTGAACCAGAACACTGAAGCTTTCTTT
TRBV6-5	many	.	TRBJ1-5	CASSPGGSNQPQHF	TGTGCCAGCAGTCCTGGCGGCTCCAATCAGCCCCAGCATTTT
TRBV5-1	many	TRBD1	TRBJ2-2	CASRLDRARTGELFF	TGCGCCAGCAGACTGGACAGGGCTCGGACCGGGGAGCTGTTTTTT
TRBV28	many	.	TRBJ2-5	CASSPPGVTQYF	TGTGCCAGCAGCCCCCCCGGGGTGACCCAGTACTTC
TRBV29-1	many	.	TRBJ1-2	CSVERGAENYGYTF	TGCAGCGTTGAACGCGGGGCGGAAAACTATGGCTACACCTTC
TRBV28	many	.	TRBJ1-1	CASNLMNTEAFF	TGTGCCAGCAATCTAATGAACACTGAAGCTTTCTTT
TRBV7-2	many	.	TRBJ2-7	CASSLGTSSYYEQYF	TGTGCCAGCAGCTTAGGCACGTCCTCCTACTACGAGCAGTACTTC
TRBV7-6	many	.	TRBJ2-3	CASSFTASDTQYF	TGTGCCAGCAGCTTCACGGCTTCAGATACGCAGTATTTT
TRBV19	many	TRBD2	TRBJ2-2	CASSRTSGGRVGELFF	TGTGCCAGTTCGAGGACTAGCGGGGGTAGGGTCGGGGAGCTGTTTTTT
TRBV7-6	many	.	TRBJ1-6	CASSLGAGDSPLHF	TGTGCCAGCAGCTTAGGGGCAGGAGATTCACCCCTCCACTTT
TRBV6-2/TRBV6-3	few	.	TRBJ2-5	CASSRLGETQYF	TGTGCCAGCAGTCGCCTCGGGGAGACCCAGTACTTC
TRBV20-1	.	.	TRBJ1-1	CSAQDSPPEAFF	TGCAGTGCACAGGACAGTCCTCCTGAAGCTTTCTTT
TRBV12-3/TRBV12-4	.	TRBD1	TRBJ1-1	CASSLRGLGTEAFF	TGTGCCAGCAGTTTGAGGGGGCTAGGCACTGAAGCTTTCTTT
TRBV29-1	many	.	TRBJ2-1	CSVGRPWSLEQFF	TGCAGCGTTGGGAGGCCTTGGAGTCTCGAGCAGTTCTTC
TRBV5-1	many	TRBD2	TRBJ2-7	CASRNGTSGGYEQYF	TGCGCCAGCAGAAACGGGACTAGCGGGGGCTACGAGCAGTACTTC
TRBV20-1	.	.	TRBJ2-7	CSARGNGVYEQYF	TGCAGTGCTAGAGGGAATGGAGTCTACGAGCAGTACTTC
TRBV29-1	.	.	TRBJ1-2	CSVEVDSNYGYTF	TGCAGCGTTGAAGTTGACAGTAACTATGGCTACACCTTC
TRBV12-3/TRBV12-4	.	.	TRBJ2-3	CASSLGISTDTQYF	TGTGCCAGCAGTTTGGGGATAAGCACAGATACGCAGTATTTT
TRBV7-9	.	TRBD1	TRBJ1-4	CASSLSRDSWRIEKLFF	TGTGCCAGCAGCCTGTCCCGGGACAGCTGGCGGATCGAAAAACTGTTTTTT
TRBV15	few	.	TRBJ1-1	CATSRDNTEAFF	TGTGCCACCAGCAGAGATAACACTGAAGCTTTCTTT
TRBV30	.	.	TRBJ2-1	CAWSPIFGTPGGQFF	TGTGCCTGGAGTCCGATATTCGGGACGCCTGGGGGGCAGTTCTTC
TRBV6-4	medium-sized	.	TRBJ2-2	CASSDSRMSGELFF	TGTGCCAGCAGTGACTCGAGAATGTCCGGGGAGCTGTTTTTT
TRBV5-1	many	.	TRBJ2-3	CASSGSAGMGTDTQYF	TGCGCCAGCAGCGGTTCAGCAGGGATGGGCACAGATACGCAGTATTTT
TRBV12-3/TRBV12-4	many	.	TRBJ2-1	CASSLRGQFYNEQFF	TGTGCCAGCAGTTTAAGGGGACAATTCTACAATGAGCAGTTCTTC
TRBV18	many	.	TRBJ2-1	CASSPSTGRRDYNEQFF	TGTGCCAGCTCACCCTCTACAGGGAGAAGGGACTACAATGAGCAGTTCTTC
TRBV18	few	.	TRBJ1-2	CASSPLFDYGYTF	TGTGCCAGCTCACCCCTATTCGACTATGGCTACACCTTC
TRBV5-1	few	.	TRBJ1-2	CASSLERVGSYGYTF	TGCGCCAGCAGCTTGGAACGGGTTGGGTCCTATGGCTACACCTTC
TRBV5-6	many	.	TRBJ2-7	CASSTRGGYEQYF	TGTGCCAGCAGCACCCGGGGAGGCTACGAGCAGTACTTC
TRBV1	few	.	TRBJ2-1	CTSSQLLSGGGYNEQFF	TGCACCAGCAGCCAACTTCTTAGCGGGGGGGGCTACAATGAGCAGTTCTTC